The TCR beta chain described here comes from a study of Graves' ophthalmopathy and Graves' hyperthyroidism. Whole-study results and caveats: For separating ophthalmopathy from stable hyperthyroidism, a 13-signature model gave roughly 90% sensitivity and 75% to 83% specificity. Blood was where most expanded thyroid clonotypes above 0.001 frequency also turned up.

Points on this clonotype: Antigen specificity is unknown.

RNA transcripts served as template for amplifying TCR beta CDR3 sequences. An initial RT-PCR round employing HTBI primers preceded a second-round multiplex PCR. A single record per CDR3 protein comes from TCRdb applying MiXCR to the multiplex PCR reads. This sample carries hundreds of thousands of distinct CDR3 sequences, 20% to 25% of them seen once, and the ten largest clones take around 7%. Absence of ophthalmopathy within 18 months of follow-up defined stable hyperthyroidism. The length of the CDR3 is 15 residues. The J segment lost 9 bases and the V segment lost 6 bases, leaving 7 bases of the junction unmatched.

The clonotype was recovered from a woman between 18 and 29 years old with stable Graves' hyperthyroidism. Some clones in this sample may be carry-over from other donors' samples. The sample consisted of peripheral blood. The chain combines TRBV12-3 or TRBV12-4 with TRBJ1-6, with TRBD1 identical over 11 bases. In nucleotides, the CDR3 is TGTGCCAGCAGCCAGGGGACAGGGGGAGGTTCACCCCTCCACTTT. It translates to CASSQGTGGGSPLHF.